The table lists the clone carrying this TCR beta chain with many counts. The antigen remains unidentified. As it was prepared, the TCRbeta library received unique molecular identifiers. From the PCR reads, TCRdb called clonotypes with MiXCR, one entry per CDR3 protein. This sample has fewer than 550,000 distinct CDR3 sequences; roughly a tenth occur once, and the top ten carry 2%. These data come from a study of T-cell reconstitution after alpha-beta-depleted transplantation in children. Study outcomes and limitations: Expanded clones from the graft, numbering several hundred, reportedly supplied alpha-beta T cells about two months after transplant. Diversity and T-cell counts at one year after transplant derived mostly from new T cells. The origin of high day-60 TCRbeta diversity in some patients lay in surviving recipient T cells and thymic progenitors.

Germline V gene lookup returns CDR1 MNHEY and CDR2 SMNVEV (reference sequence). The V end lost 6 bases, the J end lost 5 bases, and 17 bases lay between the germline ends. This CDR3 region has 15 residues. This clonotype originated in a child aged 2 to 9 with inherited bone marrow failure, due to receive a stem cell transplant. Sample: PBMCs, taken before TCRalphabeta/CD19-depleted stem cell transplant. The rearrangement uses TRBV27 and TRBJ2-1, with D possibly matching TRBD2 (6 bases). In DNA form, the CDR3 reads TGTGCCAGCAGAGATTCCGGGACTGAAAACAATGAGCAGTTCTTC. It translates to CASRDSGTENNEQFF.